One and the same sample provided the 30 T cell receptor beta chains below, sequenced in a study of blood T cell repertoires in COVID-19. Data came from immunoSEQ multiplex PCR; TCRdb stores just in-frame clones and leaves some out. The data show over 350,000 clones, about 89% seen once. The sequencing input was PBMCs or T cells enriched from blood (not recorded which). The receptors were sampled from a woman aged 40 to 55 who had been exposed to COVID-19.

V and J are TRBV21-1 and TRBJ2-1; TRBD2, as called in the table, went unchecked against the DNA. TRBV21-1 corresponds to a pseudogene. There are 13 residues in the CDR3. CDR3 DNA: TGTGCCAGCAGCAAAGGGGGGAGGAATGAGCAGTTCTTC. This translates into CASSKGGRNEQFF.

The rearrangement joins TRBV5-4 to TRBJ2-1; 8 positions match TRBD2. The CDR3 is 15 residues long. J was trimmed by 4 bases and V by 0 bases; bases with no gene match: 3. CDR1 is SGHNT and CDR2 is YYREEE in the germline V gene (reference sequence). The CDR3 DNA sequence: TGTGCCAGCAGCTTGGTGAGCGGGAGTTACAATGAGCAGTTCTTC. Its translation is CASSLVSGSYNEQFF.

The chain has TRBV6-2 or TRBV6-3 and TRBJ2-5; TRBD2 is a possible D gene (6 bases). Germline V gene sequence: CDR1 MNHEY, CDR2 SVGEGT. The CDR3 runs to 15 residues. V lost 4 bases, J lost 5 bases, and 17 bases lay in between. The CDR3 coding sequence is TGTGCCAGCAGTTCGTTCCGTTTACGGGGGGAGACCCAGTACTTC. Residues: CASSSFRLRGETQYF.

The chain carries TRBV19 and TRBJ2-7, with 8 bases lining up with TRBD2. J was trimmed by 5 bases and V by 10 bases; bases with no gene match: 7. The CDR3 loop spans 12 amino acids. CDR1 is LNHDA and CDR2 is SQIVND in the germline V gene (reference sequence). DNA for the CDR3: TGTGCCACCAGGGGAGCGGGAGACGAGCAGTACTTC. Translated: CATRGAGDEQYF.

This clone was observed a single time. For the CDR3, the DNA is TGTGCCAGCACCCAACGCTCCGGGAGGGCCTACGAGCAGTACTTC. It specifies CASTQRSGRAYEQYF. The gene calls are TRBV2 and TRBJ2-7; 8 positions agree with TRBD2. Germline V gives CDR1 SNHLY, CDR2 FYNNEI. Trimming took 7 bases from V and 2 from J; bases not matched to a gene: 10. CDR3 length equals 15 residues.

This sequence joins TRBV29-1 and TRBJ2-1, with D maybe TRBD2 (6 bases). V lost 8 bases to trimming and J lost 7 bases, with 18 bases between them. Germline V gene data show CDR1 as SQVTM and CDR2 as ANQGSEA. This CDR3 contains 13 residues. The CDR3 region has the DNA TGCAGCTACTCTCCCGGGAGCGGGAATGAGCAGTTCTTC. It is translated as CSYSPGSGNEQFF.

This chain connects TRBV20-1 to TRBJ1-6; D is undetermined. The CDR3 has 14 residues. Germline CDR1 is DFQATT and CDR2 is SNEGSKA (reference sequence). V was clipped by 3 bases and J by 10 bases, with 16 bases between them. The CDR3, as DNA: TGCAGTGCTAGTCTCCCGGATTCAGGATCACCCCTCCACTTT. Translated, it gives CSASLPDSGSPLHF.

The chain links TRBV9 to TRBJ1-3; unclear D gene. The germline V gene has CDR1 SGDLS and CDR2 YYNGEE. The CDR3 runs 14 residues. Trimming cost V 3 bases and J 1 base, with 8 bases left between them. The CDR3 loop is CASSAARSGNTIYF. DNA of the CDR3: TGTGCCAGCAGCGCCGCCCGGTCTGGAAACACCATATATTTT.

The chain links TRBV11-2 to TRBJ2-5; TRBD1 agrees at 7 bases. The junction had 11 bases not matched to a gene; V was cut back by 6 bases and J by 1 base. The CDR3 covers 16 residues. Germline-derived CDR1 and CDR2 are SGHAT and FQNNGV. The CDR3 region has the DNA TGTGCCAGCAGAGTACGCCGGGACAGAACCCAAGAGACCCAGTACTTC. Residues: CASRVRRDRTQETQYF.

DNA for the CDR3: TGCAGCTGTAGTTTGAACACTGAAGCTTTCTTT. It specifies CSCSLNTEAFF. This sequence joins TRBV29-1 and TRBJ1-1; D remains unclear. The germline CDR1 and CDR2 sequences are SQVTM and ANQGSEA. The CDR3 loop spans 11 amino acids. V was clipped by 8 bases and J by 0 bases, with 7 bases between them.

The chain recombines TRBV7-9 with TRBJ1-6; the D is unclear. Germline CDR1 SEHNR, CDR2 FQNEAQ (reference sequence). There are 13 residues in the CDR3. Trimming removed 5 bases at V and 8 bases at J, with 10 bases between. The CDR3 loop reads CASSPVEHSPLHF. Here the CDR3 DNA reads TGTGCCAGCAGCCCGGTTGAGCATTCACCCCTCCACTTT.

The chain combines TRBV7-2 with TRBJ2-3; 15 bases agree with TRBD2. The trim removed 1 base at V and 6 bases at J, leaving 5 bases unmatched. CDR1 and CDR2 from the germline V gene are SGHTA and FQGNSA. This CDR3 region has 17 residues. CDR3 sequence: CASSLVGLAGGNDTQYF. The CDR3 region has the DNA TGTGCCAGCAGCTTAGTAGGACTAGCGGGAGGGAACGATACGCAGTATTTT.

This rearrangement joins TRBV30 to TRBJ1-5, with D maybe TRBD1 (5 bases). Trimming took 2 bases from V and 4 from J, leaving 18 bases between them. The germline V gene has CDR1 GTSNPN and CDR2 SVGIG (reference sequence). CDR3 length equals 16 residues. In DNA, the CDR3 is TGTGCCTGGAGTACCAAGGGGCAGGTTCTTAATCAGCCCCAGCATTTT. As protein: CAWSTKGQVLNQPQHF.

The V call is TRBV18, the J call TRBJ1-2, with TRBD1 matching 8 bases. The CDR3 loop spans 17 amino acids. Trimming cost V 5 bases and J 6 bases; bases outside gene matches: 17. CDR1 and CDR2 from the germline V gene are KGHSH and LQKENI. CDR3 nucleotides: TGTGCCAGCTCAATGTCCCTCGGACAGGGTGGTCTACATGGCTACACCTTC. Its protein is CASSMSLGQGGLHGYTF.

The chain couples TRBV15 to TRBJ2-1, with TRBD2 matching over 9 bases. The J segment lost 8 bases and the V segment lost 0 bases, leaving 8 bases of the junction unmatched. CDR3 length equals 16 residues. The germline V gene encodes CDR1 LNHNV and CDR2 YYDKDF (reference sequence). The CDR3 nucleotides read TGTGCCACCAGCAGAGATCTTAGGCGGGGGGGCGATGAGCAGTTCTTC. It specifies CATSRDLRRGGDEQFF.

The gene calls are TRBV7-3 and TRBJ2-1; TRBD2 agrees at 7 bases. Germline V lookup: CDR1 SGHTA, CDR2 FQGTGA. This CDR3 comprises 14 residues. J gave up 6 bases and V 5 bases, and 7 bases lay outside the gene matches. CDR3 in amino acids: CASSPWDYSNEQFF. DNA for the CDR3: TGTGCCAGCAGCCCCTGGGACTACTCCAATGAGCAGTTCTTC. Using reference TRBV7-3 and TRBJ2-1 for the parts outside the CDR3, the full variable domain is GAGVSQTPSNKVTEKGKYVELRCDPISGHTALYWYRQSLGQGPEFLIYFQGTGAADDSGLPNDRFFAVRPEGSVSTLKIQRTERGDSAVYLCASSPWDYSNEQFFGPGTRLTVL.

The chain joins TRBV19 to TRBJ2-7; D remains unclear. Germline V gene lookup returns CDR1 LNHDA and CDR2 SQIVND (reference sequence). This CDR3 has 13 amino acids. Between the trimmed V and J ends, which lost 3 bases and 0 bases, there was a span of 6 bases. This chain's CDR3 is CASSIEVSYEQYF. In DNA form, the CDR3 reads TGTGCCAGTAGTATTGAGGTCTCCTACGAGCAGTACTTC.

The J gene is TRBJ1-2, the V gene TRBV4-3, with 7 bases fitting TRBD1. The J segment lost 0 bases and the V segment lost 3 bases, leaving 4 bases of the junction unmatched. This CDR3 contains 15 residues. Germline V gene lookup returns CDR1 LGHNA and CDR2 YSLEER. The CDR3 sequence is CASSHYGTANYGYTF. Here the CDR3 DNA reads TGCGCCAGCAGCCATTATGGGACAGCTAACTATGGCTACACCTTC.

This clone was seen only once. V gene TRBV5-1 combines with J gene TRBJ2-5, with D maybe TRBD1 (5 bases). The CDR3 runs 14 residues. Trimming stripped 0 bases from V and 5 bases from J, with 11 bases between. CDR1 is SGHRS and CDR2 is YFSETQ in the germline V gene. The CDR3 loop reads CASSLVSGSETQYF. The CDR3 nucleotides are TGCGCCAGCAGCTTGGTGTCAGGGTCCGAGACCCAGTACTTC.

This rearrangement joins TRBV21-1 to TRBJ2-7; the table gives TRBD1 as D, unverified against the DNA. TRBV21-1 is flagged as a pseudogene. This CDR3 comprises 17 residues. CDR3 in amino acids: CASSLRTGNPPSYEQYF. DNA for the CDR3: TGTGCCAGCAGCCTCCGGACAGGGAACCCCCCCTCCTACGAGCAGTACTTC.

J is TRBJ1-2 and V is TRBV2, with D possibly being TRBD1 (6 bases). Germline loops: CDR1 SNHLY, CDR2 FYNNEI. This CDR3 comprises 15 residues. V was pared by 5 bases and J by 8 bases, with 21 bases between. As DNA, the CDR3 is TGTGCCAGCAGTCCCTACACGGGACAAGTTTTCGGCTACACCTTC. Translated, it gives CASSPYTGQVFGYTF. Together with reference TRBV2 and TRBJ1-2, the CDR3 gives the full variable domain: EPEVTQTPSHQVTQMGQEVILRCVPISNHLYFYWYRQILGQKVEFLVSFYNNEISEKSEIFDDQFSVERPDGSNFTLKIRSTKLEDSAMYFCASSPYTGQVFGYTFGSGTRLTVV.

J is TRBJ1-5 and V is TRBV6-6, with unresolved D. V lost 2 bases and J 0 bases, leaving 5 bases between the germline ends. The CDR3 sequence is 14 residues long. Germline values: CDR1 MNHNY, CDR2 SVGAGI (reference sequence). CDR3 sequence (DNA): TGTGCCAGCAGTTACATATATAGCAATCAGCCCCAGCATTTT. Encoded protein: CASSYIYSNQPQHF.

This chain uses TRBV6-1 with TRBJ1-2; tentative D call: TRBD1 (6 bases). Germline values: CDR1 MNHNS, CDR2 SASEGT. This CDR3 contains 12 residues. Trimming took off 7 bases at V and 8 bases at J, with 14 bases between the two ends. CDR3 region: CASNPQGSGYTF. The CDR3 nucleotides are TGTGCCAGCAACCCACAGGGCTCGGGCTACACCTTC.

CDR3 nucleotides: TGTGCCAGTATCTCTAACATCGCCATCCCACAGACTGAAGCTTTCTTT. Protein product: CASISNIAIPQTEAFF. V usage is TRBV19 and J usage is TRBJ1-1; D uncertain. Trimming took 7 bases from V and 5 from J, leaving 23 bases between them. This CDR3 region has 16 residues. CDR1 is LNHDA and CDR2 is SQIVND in the germline V gene (reference sequence).

The chain uses TRBV4-2 and TRBJ2-3, with 12 bases fitting TRBD2. This CDR3 has 18 amino acids. Germline CDR1 LGHNA, CDR2 YNFKEQ. V lost 1 base and J lost 0; bases outside the gene matches: 5. CDR3 sequence: CASSQGLAGVGSTDTQYF. CDR3 sequence (DNA): TGTGCCAGCAGCCAAGGACTAGCGGGAGTGGGGAGCACAGATACGCAGTATTTT.

The chain carries TRBV27 and TRBJ2-7; 8 bases map to TRBD2. Germline V gene lookup returns CDR1 MNHEY and CDR2 SMNVEV (reference sequence). J gave up 0 bases and V 3 bases, and 4 bases lay outside the gene matches. The CDR3 extends over 15 amino acids. CDR3 region: CASSFVSGSSYEQYF. The CDR3 DNA reads as TGTGCCAGCAGTTTCGTGAGCGGGAGCTCCTACGAGCAGTACTTC.

The chain links TRBV25-1 to TRBJ1-1, with 7 bases matching TRBD1. V was clipped by 7 bases and J by 0 bases; unmatched bases: 8. The length of the CDR3 is 15 residues. Per the germline V gene, CDR1 is MGHDK and CDR2 is SYGVNS. The CDR3 sequence: CASTEGGTVNTEAFF. The CDR3 nucleotides are TGTGCCAGCACTGAGGGCGGGACAGTGAACACTGAAGCTTTCTTT.

The chain is built from TRBV2 and TRBJ1-5, with D possibly being TRBD1 (5 bases). V was shortened by 10 bases and J by 6 bases, with 16 bases between the two germline ends. CDR1 is SNHLY, CDR2 FYNNEI, per germline. The CDR3 has 13 residues. This CDR3 is CATKTAGPQPQHF. The CDR3 bases are TGTGCCACCAAGACAGCCGGCCCTCAGCCCCAGCATTTT.

This clone was observed a single time. The gene calls are TRBV19 and TRBJ1-5, with 9 bases aligning to TRBD1. The length of the CDR3 is 17 residues. V dropped 5 bases and J dropped 6; count of bases not matched to a gene: 14. The germline V gene has CDR1 LNHDA and CDR2 SQIVND (reference sequence). CDR3 sequence: CASSYRLGQGKSQPQHF. As DNA, the CDR3 is TGTGCCAGTAGTTACCGACTAGGACAGGGGAAGAGTCAGCCCCAGCATTTT.

V gene TRBV15 combines with J gene TRBJ1-2; 9 bases fit TRBD1. Germline trimming cut 5 bases from V and 3 bases from J; bases unmatched to any gene: 25. The CDR3 contains 21 residues. Germline V gene lookup returns CDR1 LNHNV and CDR2 YYDKDF (reference sequence). The CDR3 coding sequence is TGTGCCACCAGCTCCACAAACCCCCGAAAAACAGGGGGCGCAAGCGACTATGGCTACACCTTC. It encodes CATSSTNPRKTGGASDYGYTF.